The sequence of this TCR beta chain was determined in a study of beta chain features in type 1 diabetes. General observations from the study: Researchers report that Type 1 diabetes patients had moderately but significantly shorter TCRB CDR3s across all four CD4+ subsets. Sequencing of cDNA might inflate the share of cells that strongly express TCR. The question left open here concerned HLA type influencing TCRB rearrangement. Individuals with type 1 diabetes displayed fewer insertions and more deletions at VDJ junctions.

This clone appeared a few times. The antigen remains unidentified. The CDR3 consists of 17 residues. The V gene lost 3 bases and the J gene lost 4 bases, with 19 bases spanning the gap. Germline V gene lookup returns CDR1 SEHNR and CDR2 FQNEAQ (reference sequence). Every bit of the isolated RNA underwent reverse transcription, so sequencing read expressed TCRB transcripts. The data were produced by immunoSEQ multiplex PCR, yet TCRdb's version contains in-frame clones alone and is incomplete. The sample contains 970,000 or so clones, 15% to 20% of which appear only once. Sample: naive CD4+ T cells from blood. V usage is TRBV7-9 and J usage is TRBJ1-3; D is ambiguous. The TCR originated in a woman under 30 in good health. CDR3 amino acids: CASSFFNVGYVGNTIYF. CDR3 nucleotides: TGTGCCAGCAGCTTCTTTAACGTGGGATATGTCGGAAACACCATATATTTT.